The source of this T cell receptor beta chain is a study of graft-versus-host responses after intestinal transplantation. At the level of the study: Isolated intestinal, liver-intestinal, or multivisceral transplants were what recipients had. Every recipient underwent anti-thymocyte globulin induction, then tacrolimus and steroids for roughly 3 years. Study results and caveats: Some GvH clones were seen earlier in gut or blood, suggesting intestinal origin.

Concerning this clone: Its target is not known.

Assay used: immunoSEQ multiplex PCR; TCRdb lists only in-frame clones, some missing. The sample records about 85,000 clones, less than 95% being singletons. Per germline, CDR1 ENHRY and CDR2 SYGVKD. Trimming pared 4 bases from V and 4 bases from J, leaving 16 bases between. There are 15 residues in the CDR3. This sequence was found in a human donor who was the organ donor for an intestinal transplant. The material was unstimulated CD8+ T cells sorted from spleen or lymph node cells, obtained before transplant. The rearrangement joins TRBV10-3 to TRBJ1-2; perhaps TRBD1 as D (6 bases). The CDR3 loop reads CAISGTGKWGYGYTF. The CDR3, as DNA: TGTGCCATCAGTGGTACAGGGAAGTGGGGCTATGGCTACACCTTC.